Presented here are 15 T cell receptor beta chains from one specimen sequenced in a study of blood T cell repertoires in COVID-19. Only in-frame clones appear in the TCRdb table, and some are missing; sequencing was by immunoSEQ multiplex PCR. The sample holds some 290,000 clones, 88% seen once. Source material: peripheral blood. The receptors were sampled from a woman in her 30s with COVID-19, enrolled during active disease.

The V call is TRBV30, the J call TRBJ2-3; 9 nucleotides line up with TRBD1. The V gene end was trimmed by 3 bases and the J gene end by 6 bases; junction bases not matched to a gene: 10. Per the germline V gene, CDR1 is GTSNPN and CDR2 is SVGIG (reference sequence). This CDR3 is built from 15 residues. CDR3 sequence (DNA): TGTGCCTGGAGCTACCGGGACAGGGTGCGGGATACGCAGTATTTT. This sequence encodes CAWSYRDRVRDTQYF.

The chain is built from TRBV5-4 and TRBJ2-1, with 9 nucleotides matching TRBD2. The ends lost 3 bases at V and 7 bases at J; junction bases unmatched: 2. The germline V gene encodes CDR1 SGHNT and CDR2 YYREEE (reference sequence). This CDR3 is 13 amino acids long. The CDR3 reads CASSSGLANEQFF. DNA of the CDR3: TGTGCCAGCAGCTCTGGACTAGCGAATGAGCAGTTCTTC.

The CDR3 sequence is CASSPTSGRGELFF. CDR3 nucleotides: TGTGCCAGCAGCCCGACTAGCGGGAGAGGGGAGCTGTTTTTT. The chain links TRBV14 to TRBJ2-2; 12 positions match TRBD2. V lost 4 bases to trimming and J lost 8 bases; unmatched junction nucleotides: 2. Looked up from germline, CDR1 is SGHDN and CDR2 is FVKESK. The CDR3 totals 14 residues.

The chain couples TRBV9 to TRBJ1-4; 10 nucleotides line up with TRBD1. CDR3 length: 14 amino acids. Germline trimming cut 3 bases from V and 8 bases from J; bases unmatched to any gene: 4. CDR1 SGDLS and CDR2 YYNGEE come from the germline V gene. For the CDR3, the DNA is TGTGCCAGCAGCGAGGACAGGGGGAGCGAAAAACTGTTTTTT. Translated, it gives CASSEDRGSEKLFF. The full variable domain, with the rest looked up from reference TRBV9 and TRBJ1-4, is DSGVTQTPKHLITATGQRVTLRCSPRSGDLSVYWYQQSLDQGLQFLIQYYNGEERAKGNILERFSAQQFPDLHSELNLSSLELGDSALYFCASSEDRGSEKLFFGSGTQLSVL.

This clone showed up just once. The gene calls are TRBV2 and TRBJ1-2, with TRBD1 identical over 7 bases. Per the germline V gene, CDR1 is SNHLY and CDR2 is FYNNEI. The CDR3 totals 13 residues. V dropped 1 base and J dropped 5; count of bases not matched to a gene: 1. CDR3 protein: CASSEEQGYGYTF. For the CDR3, the DNA is TGTGCCAGCAGTGAAGAACAGGGGTATGGCTACACCTTC.

This chain connects TRBV28 to TRBJ2-5, with 7 bases matching TRBD1. In germline, CDR1 is MDHEN, CDR2 SYDVKM. This CDR3 has 15 amino acids. V shed 10 bases, J shed 1 base, and the junction held 12 bases outside the gene matches. CDR3: CAIQAIGTAQETQYF. In DNA, the CDR3 is TGTGCCATCCAGGCCATTGGGACAGCCCAAGAGACCCAGTACTTC.

This clone has only one observation. The chain uses TRBV10-1 and TRBJ2-1; a possible D gene is TRBD2 (5 bases). The CDR3 spans 14 residues. Germline V gene sequence: CDR1 WNHNN, CDR2 SYGVQD (reference sequence). V shed 0 bases and J shed 2 bases, with 5 bases lying between them. The CDR3 reads CASSESGTYNEQFF. In DNA form, the CDR3 reads TGCGCCAGCAGTGAGTCCGGGACCTACAATGAGCAGTTCTTC.

The chain carries TRBV6-5 and TRBJ1-2, with 10 bases that match TRBD1. Germline loops: CDR1 MNHEY, CDR2 SVGAGI. The CDR3 contains 15 residues. Unmatched junction bases numbered 6, after V lost 6 bases and J lost 2 bases. CDR3 sequence: CASSRQGAQNYGYTF. The CDR3 nucleotides read TGTGCCAGCAGCCGACAGGGGGCGCAAAACTATGGCTACACCTTC.

This clone is a singleton in its sample. The sample holds other DNA sequences that translate to the same CDR3. The CDR3 sequence is CASSYSARAPYGYTF. The CDR3 DNA reads TGTGCCAGCAGTTACTCGGCTCGTGCACCTTATGGCTACACCTTC. This chain connects TRBV6-5 to TRBJ1-2; no firm D call. The V gene's germline CDR1 is MNHEY and CDR2 SVGAGI. Trimming took 0 bases from V and 5 from J, leaving 13 bases between them. CDR3 length equals 15 residues.

The chain recombines TRBV30 with TRBJ1-4, with TRBD1 matching 8 bases. After removal of 1 base from V and 5 bases from J, the junction contained 3 bases not matched to a gene. This CDR3 region has 14 residues. The germline V gene has CDR1 GTSNPN and CDR2 SVGIG (reference sequence). The CDR3 DNA sequence: TGTGCCTGGAGTGGGACAGGGCGAAATGAAAAACTGTTTTTT. This codes for CAWSGTGRNEKLFF.

The chain uses TRBV7-9 and TRBJ2-7, with no clear D. Looked up from germline, CDR1 is SEHNR and CDR2 is FQNEAQ (reference sequence). The CDR3 is 12 residues long. With 1 base removed from V and 4 bases from J, the gap between germline ends came to 5 bases. The CDR3 here is CASSLVTYEQYF. CDR3 DNA: TGTGCCAGCAGCTTAGTGACATACGAGCAGTACTTC.

The chain carries TRBV4-1 and TRBJ1-1; D is perhaps TRBD1 (6 bases). The germline V gene encodes CDR1 MGHRA and CDR2 YSYEKL. Trimming removed 0 bases from V and 5 bases from J, with 19 bases in between. CDR3 length: 17 amino acids. In DNA, the CDR3 is TGCGCCAGCAGCCAAGATGGGTGGGTGGGGGCGAGGACTGAAGCTTTCTTT. It specifies CASSQDGWVGARTEAFF.

This chain uses TRBV10-3 with TRBJ1-1; TRBD1 agrees at 11 bases. V dropped 10 bases and J dropped 1; count of bases not matched to a gene: 14. Per germline, CDR1 ENHRY and CDR2 SYGVKD. This CDR3 is built from 17 residues. CDR3: CATRELGTGGRNTEAFF. CDR3 in DNA: TGTGCCACAAGGGAATTGGGGACAGGGGGGAGGAACACTGAAGCTTTCTTT.

The chain joins TRBV7-9 to TRBJ2-1, with TRBD2 matching over 7 bases. CDR1 is SEHNR, CDR2 FQNEAQ, per germline (reference sequence). The CDR3 contains 13 residues. The V and J ends lost 6 bases and 7 bases, in that order; junction bases with no gene match: 6. CDR3 amino acids: CASRAGVHNEQFF. The CDR3 DNA is TGTGCCAGCAGGGCGGGGGTACATAATGAGCAGTTCTTC.

This chain links TRBV25-1 with TRBJ2-7, with TRBD2 matching 7 bases. The CDR3 extends over 14 amino acids. Looked up from germline, CDR1 is MGHDK and CDR2 is SYGVNS. The trim removed 6 bases at V and 6 bases at J, leaving 11 bases unmatched. CDR3 nucleotide sequence: TGTGCCAGCAGCATATACGGGGGGTCCGTCGAGCAGTACTTC. Protein sequence: CASSIYGGSVEQYF.